A selection of T cell receptor beta chains follows, all from one sample in a study of blood T cell repertoires in COVID-19. Using immunoSEQ multiplex PCR, the repertoire was profiled, and TCRdb retains in-frame clones only, with some absent. The sample gives about 260,000 clones, over 75% of which show up once; less than 10% is in the top ten. The sample comprised peripheral blood. The source of these receptors is a human donor in a cohort sampled during active COVID-19. The CDR3 runs from the conserved cysteine through the conserved F or W. Fields, in order: D gene, clone size, V gene, J gene, CDR3 DNA, CDR3 protein. A D gene is named only where the DNA matches it firmly. Some rows mark clone size as missing; the rest say once, few, many or name a class of expanded clone.

TRBD1	-	TRBV5-1	TRBJ2-7	TGCGCCAGCAGCCCATTTCCAGGACAGGCTTGGGAGCAGTACTTC	CASSPFPGQAWEQYF
-	-	TRBV29-1	TRBJ1-1	TGCAGCGTTGAAGAGTTTCGGGTAGGCACTGAAGCTTTCTTT	CSVEEFRVGTEAFF
TRBD2	-	TRBV6-5	TRBJ2-5	TGTGCCACGGGAGCGGGAGTTGGGGAGACCCAGTACTTC	CATGAGVGETQYF
-	-	TRBV7-6	TRBJ2-3	TGTGCCAGCAGCTTAGTGGGGCTAGCGAGCACAGATACGCAGTATTTT	CASSLVGLASTDTQYF
TRBD1	-	TRBV7-8	TRBJ2-1	TGTGCCAGCAGCCAAGACAGGGGGGTTAGCGGTCACAATGAGCAGTTCTTC	CASSQDRGVSGHNEQFF
-	-	TRBV11-2	TRBJ2-1	TGTGCCAGCAGCTTAACCATGGGCCCTTCTGAGCAGTTCTTC	CASSLTMGPSEQFF
-	-	TRBV4-1	TRBJ2-1	TGCGCCAGCAGACGAGACAGTCCCTCCTACAATGAGCAGTTCTTC	CASRRDSPSYNEQFF
TRBD1	-	TRBV19	TRBJ2-3	TGTGCCAGTAGTTCCCAGGGGGTAGGGCCCAGCACAGATACGCAGTATTTT	CASSSQGVGPSTDTQYF
TRBD2	-	TRBV11-2	TRBJ2-5	TGTGCCAGCAGCTTACCCGGACTAGCGGGTCCCCAAGAGACCCAGTACTTC	CASSLPGLAGPQETQYF
TRBD2	many	TRBV27	TRBJ2-7	TGTGCCAGTGGACGATTAGGGACTAGCGGGATGATCTACGAGCAGTACTTC	CASGRLGTSGMIYEQYF
TRBD1	-	TRBV19	TRBJ2-7	TGTGCCAGTAGTGTCCCGACAGGGGGCGGGAACGAGCAGTACTTC	CASSVPTGGGNEQYF
-	-	TRBV4-3	TRBJ1-1	TGCGCCAGCAGCCGACAGATGAACACTGAAGCTTTCTTT	CASSRQMNTEAFF
-	few	TRBV6-5	TRBJ2-5	TGTGCCAGCAGTTACTCGACTGCGGGAACCCAGTACTTC	CASSYSTAGTQYF
-	-	TRBV11-1	TRBJ2-5	TGTGCCAGCAGCGGGCGGGACAGATTTTGGGAGACCCAGTACTTC	CASSGRDRFWETQYF
TRBD1	-	TRBV6-1	TRBJ1-2	TGTGCCAGCAGTGAGGATCATAGGGGGCGGCCAGGGAAGGGCTACACCTTC	CASSEDHRGRPGKGYTF
TRBD1	-	TRBV5-4	TRBJ2-7	TGTGCCAGCAGTTCACGCAGGGGGTGGTGGTACGAGCAGTACTTC	CASSSRRGWWYEQYF
TRBD2	-	TRBV6-5	TRBJ2-1	TGTGCCAGCAGTCTAGCGGGAGGGTTAGAGTTCTTC	CASSLAGGLEFF
TRBD1	-	TRBV6-5	TRBJ2-2	TGTGCCAGCAGGTCGGACAGGGGGAATGCCGGGGAGCTGTTTTTT	CASRSDRGNAGELFF
-	once	TRBV6-6	TRBJ2-7	TGTGCCAGCAGTCGCGCCCCAGGCGAGCAGTACTTC	CASSRAPGEQYF
TRBD1	-	TRBV19	TRBJ2-7	TGTGCCAGTAGTATGGGACAGGGCTACGAGCAGTACTTC	CASSMGQGYEQYF
TRBD2	-	TRBV28	TRBJ2-3	TGTGCCAGCAACACCATCGGGGGGGCCGGTACGCAGTATTTT	CASNTIGGAGTQYF
TRBD2	-	TRBV7-8	TRBJ2-1	TGTGCCAGCACCTGGACTAGCGGGGGAATTTCCTACAATGAGCAGTTCTTC	CASTWTSGGISYNEQFF
-	many	TRBV6-5	TRBJ1-2	TGTGCCAGCAGTTACTCGGCAGGAAACTATGGCTACACCTTC	CASSYSAGNYGYTF
TRBD2	-	TRBV29-1	TRBJ2-1	TGCAGCGTTAGCTCGAGGACGGGAGGGCTAGCCGAGCAGTTCTTC	CSVSSRTGGLAEQFF
TRBD2	-	TRBV18	TRBJ2-7	TGTGCCAGCTCACCAAGGGCGGGAGGGCTCTACGAGCAGTACTTC	CASSPRAGGLYEQYF
TRBD1	-	TRBV4-1	TRBJ2-2	TGCGCCAGCAGCCAACTCGGACAGGGCCGCACCGGGGAGCTGTTTTTT	CASSQLGQGRTGELFF
TRBD1	-	TRBV3-1/TRBV3-2	TRBJ2-7	TGTGCCAGCAGCCAAGAATTACAGGGGGCCTACGAGCAGTACTTC	CASSQELQGAYEQYF
-	-	TRBV9	TRBJ2-5	TGTGCCAGCAGCGTTGATGGAGGGGAGACCCAGTACTTC	CASSVDGGETQYF
TRBD2	-	TRBV10-3	TRBJ2-7	TGTGCCATCAGTGCCGGACTAGCGGGAGGGGACCACGAGCAGTACTTC	CAISAGLAGGDHEQYF
-	few	TRBV15	TRBJ2-5	TGTGCCACCAGCAGAGATCGTGTTGGGGGGTGGGCCAAAGAGACCCAGTACTTC	CATSRDRVGGWAKETQYF
TRBD2	-	TRBV7-3	TRBJ2-1	TGTGCCAGCAGCTTCGGGAGGGCGAAGTTCTTC	CASSFGRAKFF
TRBD1	-	TRBV11-2	TRBJ2-2	TGTGCCAGCAGCGTACAGGGGCTGGCCGGGGAGCTGTTTTTT	CASSVQGLAGELFF
-	once	TRBV27	TRBJ1-5	TGTGCCAGCAGTCTGAGTCTTTATAGCAATCAGCCCCAGCATTTT	CASSLSLYSNQPQHF
-	once	TRBV19	TRBJ1-1	TGTGCCAGTAGTATGGCCGTGGCTGGGAACACTGAAGCTTTCTTT	CASSMAVAGNTEAFF
TRBD1	-	TRBV4-1	TRBJ1-1	TGCGCCAGCAGCCATTGGACAGGGGGTAACACTGAAGCTTTCTTT	CASSHWTGGNTEAFF
TRBD1	-	TRBV29-1	TRBJ2-2	TGCAGCGCCCAGGACAGGGGAGGCGGGGAGCTGTTTTTT	CSAQDRGGGELFF
TRBD2	-	TRBV18	TRBJ2-3	TGTGCCAGCTCACCTTGGACTAGCGGGGTAGGTGCAGATACGCAGTATTTT	CASSPWTSGVGADTQYF
TRBD1	-	TRBV19	TRBJ1-5	TGTGCCAGTAGCCGGGACAGGGTTCAGCCCCAGCATTTT	CASSRDRVQPQHF
-	-	TRBV10-3	TRBJ2-7	TGTGCCATCACAGCAGGCTACGAGCAGTACTTC	CAITAGYEQYF
TRBD2	-	TRBV24-1	TRBJ2-3	TGTGCCACCAGTCGGGGGGTCCCAGATACGCAGTATTTT	CATSRGVPDTQYF
-	-	TRBV6-5	TRBJ2-7	TGTGCCAGCAGCCCACGTGTAGGCAGGGGCTACGAGCAGTACTTC	CASSPRVGRGYEQYF
TRBD2	-	TRBV7-6	TRBJ2-7	TGTGCCAGCAGCCCCTTAGCGGGGCGAGAGATCTACGAGCAGTACTTC	CASSPLAGREIYEQYF
-	few	TRBV9	TRBJ2-1	TGTGCCAGCAGCGCGGGGGACAATGAGCAGTTCTTC	CASSAGDNEQFF
-	once	TRBV27	TRBJ2-7	TGTGCCAGCAGTTTATCACGACAAACCACGACCTACGAGCAGTACTTC	CASSLSRQTTTYEQYF
-	-	TRBV24-1	TRBJ2-5	TGTGCCACCAGTGATTGGACAGCCATATCTCAAGAGACCCAGTACTTC	CATSDWTAISQETQYF
-	-	TRBV7-9	TRBJ2-2	TGTGCCAGCAGCTTCGTGGCCACGAACACCGGGGAGCTGTTTTTT	CASSFVATNTGELFF
-	-	TRBV5-1	TRBJ1-4	TGCGCCAGCCAGGGAGGCCCTAATGAAAAACTGTTTTTT	CASQGGPNEKLFF
-	-	TRBV5-1	TRBJ1-1	TGCGCCAGCAGCTCGGACAGTACGAACACTGAAGCTTTCTTT	CASSSDSTNTEAFF
-	few	TRBV5-1	TRBJ1-1	TGCGCCAGCAGCTCCCCTTATCAAGGGAGCACTGAAGCTTTCTTT	CASSSPYQGSTEAFF
TRBD1	once	TRBV9	TRBJ1-1	TGTGCCAGCAGCGGACAGGGGCTCACTGAAGCTTTCTTT	CASSGQGLTEAFF
-	-	TRBV5-1	TRBJ2-7	TGCGCCAGCAGCTTGGCCGGGTCCTACGAGCAGTACTTC	CASSLAGSYEQYF
-	-	TRBV28	TRBJ1-2	TGTGCCAGCAGTAAACAGGGTCCCCATAACTATGGCTACACCTTC	CASSKQGPHNYGYTF
TRBD2	-	TRBV9	TRBJ2-3	TGTGCCAGCAGCTCCATAGCGGGAGTAACAGATACGCAGTATTTT	CASSSIAGVTDTQYF
TRBD2	-	TRBV5-6	TRBJ2-5	TGTGCCAGCGGTGATAGCGGGAGTGGGCAGGAGACCCAGTACTTC	CASGDSGSGQETQYF
-	-	TRBV6-5	TRBJ1-2	TGTGCCAGCAGTACTTCCGGGACAATTAACTATGGCTACACCTTC	CASSTSGTINYGYTF
TRBD2	-	TRBV14	TRBJ2-1	TGTGCCAGCAGCCGCGAGTATGGCGGGAGGGCTGGCAATGAGCAGTTCTTC	CASSREYGGRAGNEQFF
TRBD1	once	TRBV7-9	TRBJ1-4	TGTGCCAGCAGCCAAATGGCAGAGGGGGCTTCGGAAAAACTGTTTTTT	CASSQMAEGASEKLFF
TRBD2	-	TRBV10-3	TRBJ2-7	TGTGCCTTCTCTCGGGGGGTCGCCTACGAGCAGTACTTC	CAFSRGVAYEQYF
-	-	TRBV2	TRBJ1-2	TGTGCCAGCAGTTTCCAATATGGCTACACCTTC	CASSFQYGYTF
-	-	TRBV11-3	TRBJ2-3	TGTGCCAGCAGCCCGAACAGTATCTCCACAGATACGCAGTATTTT	CASSPNSISTDTQYF